This TCR beta chain appears in the sequencing data of a study of blood T cell repertoires in COVID-19. About the study: Whether acute or convalescent, the COVID-19 samples came from the United States, Italy and Spain.

This CDR3 has 13 residues. V lost 2 bases and J lost 4, with 8 bases in between. Germline CDR1 and CDR2: SGHTA and FQGNSA. Only in-frame clones appear in the TCRdb table, and some are missing; sequencing was by immunoSEQ multiplex PCR. The sample records 220,000 or so clones, about 89% being singletons. Sequenced material: peripheral blood. The sequence was collected from a man aged 55 to 70 who had recovered from COVID-19. The chain uses TRBV7-2 and TRBJ1-2; no definite D call. CDR3 sequence reads: CASSLNPGYGYTF. The CDR3, as DNA: TGTGCCAGCAGCTTAAATCCGGGCTATGGCTACACCTTC. Based on the CDR3 plus reference TRBV7-2 and TRBJ1-2, the full variable domain is GAGVSQSPSNKVTEKGKDVELRCDPISGHTALYWYRQSLGQGLEFLIYFQGNSAPDKSGLPSDRFSAERTGGSVSTLTIQRTQQEDSAVYLCASSLNPGYGYTFGSGTRLTVV.